One sample yielded the 27 T cell receptor beta chains listed below, sequenced in a study of neurological immune-mediated disorders. TCRdb re-called the 5' RACE reads with MiXCR, one entry per CDR3 protein. Altogether about 55,000 distinct CDR3 sequences are present, under 5% being singletons, with the ten largest covering about 2%. Specimen: CD4+ T cells from blood. These receptors were collected from a woman between 35 and 50 years old with multiple sclerosis.

This clonotype was counted ten times or more. V is TRBV25-1 and J is TRBJ2-6; no firm D call. The CDR3 totals 14 residues. Per germline, CDR1 MGHDK and CDR2 SYGVNS. Between the trimmed V and J ends, which lost 4 bases and 0 bases, there was a span of 4 bases. CDR3: CASSGFSGANVLTF. The CDR3, as DNA: TGTGCCAGCAGTGGCTTCTCTGGGGCCAACGTCCTGACTTTC.

This clonotype was detected many times. The V call is TRBV7-2, the J call TRBJ2-2; D not resolved. Trimming pared 1 base from V and 7 bases from J, leaving 4 bases between. The CDR3 contains 12 residues. Germline CDR1 reads SGHTA; CDR2 reads FQGNSA. The CDR3 nucleotides are TGTGCCAGCAGCTTAGGCGTCGGGGAGCTGTTTTTT. As protein: CASSLGVGELFF.

This clonotype has ten or more counts. This chain links TRBV5-1 with TRBJ2-1; 8 bases map to TRBD2. The CDR3 runs to 17 residues. After removal of 4 bases from V and 4 bases from J, the junction contained 13 bases not matched to a gene. Germline V gene data show CDR1 as SGHRS and CDR2 as YFSETQ. CDR3 residues: CASSRRSAGGPYNEQFF. As DNA, the CDR3 is TGCGCCAGCAGCCGCCGTTCTGCGGGGGGACCGTACAATGAGCAGTTCTTC.

This clonotype was counted many times. V is TRBV3-1 and J is TRBJ2-2, with 11 bases that match TRBD2. The CDR3 is 17 amino acids. The germline CDR1 and CDR2 sequences are LGHDT and YNNKEL (reference sequence). Unmatched junction bases numbered 7, after V lost 1 base and J lost 6 bases. The CDR3 nucleotides read TGTGCCAGCAGCCAAGGGAGGACTAGCGGGTTTCCCGGGGAGCTGTTTTTT. It translates to CASSQGRTSGFPGELFF.

This clonotype was observed at least ten times. The genes are TRBV6-6 and TRBJ1-2; D unclear. The CDR3 totals 14 residues. The germline V and J ends were trimmed by 5 bases and 4 bases, with 14 bases remaining between them. Germline V gene lookup returns CDR1 MNHNY and CDR2 SVGAGI (reference sequence). The CDR3 coding sequence is TGTGCCAGCAGTCCACCCCGGATGGGCTATGGCTACACCTTC. Its protein is CASSPPRMGYGYTF.

This clonotype was counted ten times or more. The chain employs TRBV12-3 or TRBV12-4 and TRBJ2-5, with unresolved D. Trimming removed 2 bases at V and 0 bases at J, with 10 bases between. This CDR3 has 15 amino acids. Here the CDR3 DNA reads TGTGCCAGCAGTTTAAATGTCTTGTACCAAGAGACCCAGTACTTC. Translation: CASSLNVLYQETQYF.

This clonotype has ten or more counts. The chain couples TRBV7-9 to TRBJ2-3; TRBD2 is a possible D gene (6 bases). The V gene lost 5 bases and the J gene lost 11 bases, with 17 bases spanning the gap. Germline CDR1 and CDR2: SEHNR and FQNEAQ (reference sequence). The CDR3 extends over 13 amino acids. In DNA, the CDR3 is TGTGCCAGCAGCCCCCGGAGTCTGGGAGGGCAGTATTTT. Protein: CASSPRSLGGQYF.

The sample holds many counts of this clonotype. V usage is TRBV3-1 and J usage is TRBJ2-7; D call uncertain. Germline V gives CDR1 LGHDT, CDR2 YNNKEL (reference sequence). The CDR3 contains 13 residues. Trimming removed 1 base from V and 6 bases from J, with 10 bases in between. CDR3: CASSQVWAGEQYF. In nucleotides, the CDR3 is TGTGCCAGCAGCCAAGTATGGGCAGGCGAGCAGTACTTC.

This clonotype was counted ten times or more. The V and J genes are TRBV2 and TRBJ1-6; D unresolved. The CDR3 consists of 14 residues. Germline lookup yields CDR1 SNHLY and CDR2 FYNNEI. The ends were cut back, 4 bases at V and 9 bases at J, with 13 bases in the middle. For the CDR3, the DNA is TGTGCCAGCAGTGCCTCCGCGCTAAGTTCACCCCTCCACTTT. As protein: CASSASALSSPLHF.

This clonotype was observed many times. This chain links TRBV19 with TRBJ2-7; D is unresolved. Germline V gene lookup returns CDR1 LNHDA and CDR2 SQIVND (reference sequence). CDR3 length: 13 amino acids. The V gene lost 3 bases and the J gene lost 3 bases, with 9 bases spanning the gap. Here the CDR3 DNA reads TGTGCCAGTAGTATTTCGAGCTTCTACGAGCAGTACTTC. Encoded protein: CASSISSFYEQYF.

This clonotype was observed many times. The chain links TRBV9 to TRBJ2-7; D is possibly TRBD1 (8 bases). Trimming stripped 3 bases from V and 4 bases from J, with 14 bases between. CDR1 and CDR2 (germline): SGDLS, YYNGEE. This CDR3 is built from 14 residues. The CDR3 DNA sequence: TGTGCCAGCAGCGCAAGCGGGACAGGATACGAGCAGTACTTC. Protein sequence: CASSASGTGYEQYF.

The sample holds many counts of this clonotype. This chain uses TRBV5-1 with TRBJ2-1; 15 positions match TRBD2. The ends lost 4 bases at V and 9 bases at J; junction bases unmatched: 8. The CDR3 covers 16 residues. Germline CDR1 SGHRS, CDR2 YFSETQ. CDR3 amino acids: CASSQPGLAGGGEQFF. DNA for the CDR3: TGCGCCAGCAGCCAACCGGGACTAGCGGGGGGCGGTGAGCAGTTCTTC.

This clonotype was found many times. The rearrangement uses TRBV5-1 and TRBJ1-1; D gene uncertain. Germline assignment: CDR1 SGHRS and CDR2 YFSETQ. Trimming pared 3 bases from V and 3 bases from J, leaving 9 bases between. CDR3 length: 13 amino acids. The CDR3 DNA reads as TGCGCCAGCAGCTGGACCCGGGACACTGAAGCTTTCTTT. Its protein product is CASSWTRDTEAFF.

This clonotype came up many times. The chain employs TRBV18 and TRBJ1-5; maybe TRBD1 (6 bases). CDR3 length equals 16 residues. CDR1 KGHSH and CDR2 LQKENI come from the germline V gene. The V end lost 6 bases, the J end lost 2 bases, and 17 bases lay between the germline ends. This chain's CDR3 is CASSPGQGGRNQPQHF. The CDR3 DNA follows: TGTGCCAGCTCCCCCGGACAAGGGGGGCGCAATCAGCCCCAGCATTTT.

The rearrangement links TRBV10-3 to TRBJ1-5; TRBD1 is a possible D gene (5 bases). This CDR3 comprises 16 residues. V dropped 5 bases and J dropped 0 bases, with 14 bases sitting between them. Germline CDR1 and CDR2: ENHRY and SYGVKD. The CDR3 is CAISPRELNSNQPQHF. In DNA form, the CDR3 reads TGTGCCATCAGTCCCAGGGAACTTAATAGCAATCAGCCCCAGCATTTT.

This clonotype rates as medium-sized. The chain uses TRBV5-1 and TRBJ1-1; maybe TRBD1 (5 bases). V lost 1 base, J lost 1 base, and 14 bases lay in between. CDR3 length: 16 amino acids. Germline V CDR1 and CDR2: SGHRS, YFSETQ. CDR3 residues: CASSLNAGQANTEAFF. CDR3 DNA: TGCGCCAGCAGCTTGAATGCAGGGCAGGCGAACACTGAAGCTTTCTTT.

This clonotype has ten or more counts. The gene calls are TRBV11-2 and TRBJ2-3, with D tentatively TRBD1 (6 bases). The V gene lost 1 base and the J gene lost 3 bases, with 14 bases spanning the gap. From germline, CDR1 is SGHAT and CDR2 FQNNGV. The CDR3 contains 16 residues. This CDR3 reads CASSLVLGGRTDTQYF. The CDR3 nucleotides are TGTGCCAGCAGCTTAGTGCTTGGGGGCAGAACAGATACGCAGTATTTT.

This clonotype was counted many times. The gene calls are TRBV5-1 and TRBJ2-1, with 8 bases that match TRBD1. Germline V lookup: CDR1 SGHRS, CDR2 YFSETQ. This CDR3 has 15 residues. J gave up 4 bases and V 4 bases, and 7 bases lay outside the gene matches. CDR3 in DNA: TGCGCCAGCAGCCTGCGGGACAGGAGATACAATGAGCAGTTCTTC. It translates to CASSLRDRRYNEQFF.

This clonotype showed up many times. V is TRBV29-1 and J is TRBJ1-2, with 8 bases lining up with TRBD1. Germline CDR1 reads SQVTM; CDR2 reads ANQGSEA. V lost 4 bases to trimming and J lost 6 bases; unmatched junction nucleotides: 10. This CDR3 is built from 14 residues. DNA of the CDR3: TGCAGCGTTGTCCGTACAGGGGGAGAAAATGGCTACACCTTC. This sequence encodes CSVVRTGGENGYTF.

This clonotype was picked up many times. The chain combines TRBV25-1 with TRBJ2-5; TRBD1 agrees at 7 bases. Trimming took 2 bases from V and 4 from J; bases not matched to a gene: 4. This CDR3 has 14 amino acids. From germline, CDR1 is MGHDK and CDR2 SYGVNS. The CDR3 protein is CASSEPDRAETQYF. The CDR3 DNA reads as TGTGCCAGCAGTGAACCCGACAGGGCAGAGACCCAGTACTTC. The entire variable domain, with the rest obtained from reference TRBV25-1 and TRBJ2-5, is as follows: EADIYQTPRYLVIGTGKKITLECSQTMGHDKMYWYQQDPGMELHLIHYSYGVNSTEKGDLSSESTVSRIRTEHFPLTLESARPSHTSQYLCASSEPDRAETQYFGPGTRLLVL.

This clonotype was counted ten times or more. The chain uses TRBV6-1 and TRBJ2-3; D gene ambiguous. The V gene lost 2 bases and the J gene lost 0 bases, with 9 bases spanning the gap. Germline V gene lookup returns CDR1 MNHNS and CDR2 SASEGT. This CDR3 has 15 residues. The CDR3 sequence: CASSERRRSTDTQYF. Here the CDR3 DNA reads TGTGCCAGCAGTGAACGCAGACGTAGCACAGATACGCAGTATTTT.

This clonotype was recorded many times. The chain joins TRBV11-2 to TRBJ2-1; TRBD2 matches at 11 bases. The trim removed 5 bases at V and 6 bases at J, leaving 6 bases unmatched. This CDR3 spans 15 amino acids. Germline CDR1 and CDR2: SGHAT and FQNNGV. The DNA for the CDR3 is TGTGCCAGCAGCCTTCGACTAGCGGGGACCAATGAGCAGTTCTTC. Its protein product is CASSLRLAGTNEQFF.

This clonotype was counted many times. The V and J genes are TRBV5-1 and TRBJ1-6; D perhaps matches TRBD1 (5 bases). The CDR3 is 15 residues long. In germline, CDR1 is SGHRS, CDR2 YFSETQ. Trimming cost V 4 bases and J 10 bases, with 18 bases left between them. The CDR3: CASSPRQQGGSPLHF. The CDR3 DNA reads TGCGCCAGCAGCCCCCGACAGCAGGGTGGCTCACCCCTCCACTTT.

This clonotype was observed many times. V gene TRBV18 combines with J gene TRBJ1-1, with D unclear. CDR3 size: 14 residues. Germline assignment: CDR1 KGHSH and CDR2 LQKENI. The V end lost 2 bases, the J end lost 8 bases, and 15 bases lay between the germline ends. CDR3 loop: CASSPGRRAGEAFF. The CDR3 DNA reads as TGTGCCAGCTCACCAGGAAGGAGGGCCGGAGAAGCTTTCTTT.

This clonotype was seen many times. The V gene is TRBV7-2, the J gene TRBJ1-3, with D unclear. Germline-derived CDR1 and CDR2 are SGHTA and FQGNSA. The ends were cut back, 1 base at V and 2 bases at J, with 12 bases in the middle. This CDR3 spans 16 amino acids. CDR3 in DNA: TGTGCCAGCAGCTTAGGGTATAATGTAGCTGGAAACACCATATATTTT. It encodes CASSLGYNVAGNTIYF. The entire variable domain, with the rest obtained from reference TRBV7-2 and TRBJ1-3, is as follows: GAGVSQSPSNKVTEKGKDVELRCDPISGHTALYWYRQSLGQGLEFLIYFQGNSAPDKSGLPSDRFSAERTGGSVSTLTIQRTQQEDSAVYLCASSLGYNVAGNTIYFGEGSWLTVV.

The sample holds many counts of this clonotype. The chain combines TRBV5-1 with TRBJ2-7; 9 bases are shared with TRBD1. The CDR3 loop spans 16 amino acids. V dropped 2 bases and J dropped 0; count of bases not matched to a gene: 6. Germline CDR1 reads SGHRS; CDR2 reads YFSETQ. Here the CDR3 DNA reads TGCGCCAGCAGCTTATTGGGACAGGGAATCTCCTACGAGCAGTACTTC. Encoded protein: CASSLLGQGISYEQYF.

This clonotype was recorded at least ten times. V and J are TRBV7-9 and TRBJ1-2, with 10 bases matching TRBD1. The V gene end was trimmed by 1 base and the J gene end by 3 bases; junction bases not matched to a gene: 2. The CDR3 runs 15 residues. The germline gives CDR1 SEHNR, CDR2 FQNEAQ (reference sequence). The CDR3 region has the DNA TGTGCCAGCAGCTTAGTCGGGACAGGGGACTATGGCTACACCTTC. This sequence encodes CASSLVGTGDYGYTF.